This TCR beta chain derives from a study of graft-versus-host responses after intestinal transplantation. In the study overall: Among the recipients, all got anti-thymocyte globulin induction and then tacrolimus and steroids for around three years.

Study-level points and caveats: With peak circulating GvH clone levels came an association with early post-transplant HvG declines. Allograft graft-versus-host to host-versus-graft clonal ratios ran high in patients with graft-donor T cell macrochimerism. Detected in recipient marrow were GvH clones, some of which were first observed in ileum or blood.

In the case of this clone: The target antigen is unknown.

Libraries were prepared by immunoSEQ multiplex PCR; TCRdb keeps only in-frame clonotypes and omits some of them. Of 90,000 to 150,000 clones listed, approximately 92% were seen once; the top ten hold around 0.12%. The material sequenced was unstimulated CD4+ T cells sorted from spleen or lymph node cells, taken before intestinal transplant. This clonotype was sampled from a human donor who received an intestinal transplant.

For the CDR3, the DNA is TGTGCCAGCAGCCTGCCCGGGACTAGCATGGAGACCCAGTACTTC. It translates to CASSLPGTSMETQYF. The V call is TRBV7-9, the J call TRBJ2-5; 9 positions agree with TRBD2. Germline V gene sequence: CDR1 SEHNR, CDR2 FQNEAQ (reference sequence). The CDR3 loop spans 15 amino acids. The V segment lost 5 bases and the J segment 5 bases; nucleotides outside the gene matches: 9.